This section outlines one T cell receptor (beta chain) sequence together with its context. Germline V CDR1 and CDR2: SGHRS, YFSETQ. The CDR3 runs to 13 residues. The V gene end was trimmed by 7 bases and the J gene end by 4 bases; junction bases not matched to a gene: 5. The data stem from a study of blood T cell repertoires in COVID-19. At the level of the study: T cells, B-cell-depleted T cells, or PBMCs provided the cDNA or gDNA that served as material.

The assay was immunoSEQ multiplex PCR, and TCRdb's table has in-frame clones only and misses some. The sample shows a few hundred thousand clones, more than 85% of them seen only once. Those enrolled, adults aged about 18 to 89 years, came from about two dozen US areas. Participants reported their clinical history, and cohort assignment relied on those reports. Recovery among Cohort 3 donors was established by two negative PCRs, clearance, or symptom resolution. The chain combines TRBV5-1 with TRBJ2-5; 9 nucleotides match TRBD1. The sample was PBMCs or T cells enriched from blood (not recorded which). This sequence was found in a woman aged 45-65 years who had recovered from COVID-19. CDR3 nucleotide sequence: TGCGCCAGCGAACAGGGGGCGGGAGAGACCCAGTACTTC. The encoded protein is CASEQGAGETQYF.